Below, 4 T cell receptor beta chains from the same sample are listed, as sequenced in a study of patients and donors after allogeneic stem cell transplantation. TCRdb re-derived calls from the RT-PCR reads in MiXCR, one entry per CDR3 protein. The data hold 920,000 or so distinct CDR3 sequences, with under 20% observed a single time. The sample comprised blood, either unsorted or a sorted T cell fraction (not recorded which). Every receptor here comes from a human donor who was either an allogeneic HSCT recipient or a stem cell or donor lymphocyte infusion donor (not recorded which). It is not recorded whose cells these are; they may come from a transplant donor.

In this sample, this clonotype turned up a few times. The J gene is TRBJ1-1, the V gene TRBV20-1; D uncertain. Germline V CDR1 and CDR2: DFQATT, SNEGSKA (reference sequence). Trimming removed 6 bases at V and 6 bases at J, with 8 bases between. The CDR3 has 10 residues. CDR3 residues: CSAKGPEAFF. The CDR3 nucleotides are TGCAGTGCCAAAGGCCCTGAAGCTTTCTTT.

This clonotype was seen a handful of times. The genes are TRBV15 and TRBJ1-2, with TRBD1 matching 7 bases. Trimming cost V 0 bases and J 8 bases; bases outside gene matches: 9. Looked up from germline, CDR1 is LNHNV and CDR2 is YYDKDF (reference sequence). CDR3 length: 15 residues. The CDR3 here is CATSRDLEGAQGYTF. As DNA, the CDR3 is TGTGCCACCAGCAGAGATCTGGAGGGGGCCCAGGGCTACACCTTC.

The V gene is TRBV10-3, the J gene TRBJ2-1; the match to TRBD2 covers 10 bases. Trimming removed 0 bases from V and 6 bases from J; junction bases left unmatched: 5. Germline-derived CDR1 and CDR2 are ENHRY and SYGVKD. There are 16 residues in the CDR3. The CDR3 region has the DNA TGTGCCATCAGTGAGTCGTGGTCTAGCGGGAGCAATGAGCAGTTCTTC. Translated: CAISESWSSGSNEQFF.

This chain connects TRBV7-3 to TRBJ1-1; 8 nucleotides line up with TRBD1. The CDR3 is 14 amino acids. Per the germline V gene, CDR1 is SGHTA and CDR2 is FQGTGA. V lost 5 bases to trimming and J lost 5 bases; unmatched junction nucleotides: 7. The CDR3 DNA follows: TGTGCCAGCAGCCAACAGGGGGTAGGGACTGAAGCTTTCTTT. It codes for CASSQQGVGTEAFF.